A selection of T cell receptor beta chains follows, all from one sample in a study of blood T cell repertoires in COVID-19. This table comes from immunoSEQ multiplex PCR, and its TCRdb copy is limited to in-frame clones, with some not included. The sample holds around 130,000 clones, roughly 84% seen once. The sample consisted of peripheral blood. The receptors come from a woman older than 75 with acute or convalescent COVID-19. Both conserved end residues are part of each CDR3. Fields, in order: clone size, J gene, V gene, CDR3 protein. Size values are once, few and many counts, or a class for expanded clones, and some rows have none.

few,TRBJ2-3,TRBV7-8,CASSLQDRRTDTQYF
-,TRBJ1-5,TRBV10-3,CAISDRLDQPQHF
-,TRBJ1-2,TRBV7-9,CAREDSYGYTF
-,TRBJ1-4,TRBV7-9,CASSRQGARTNEKLFF
few,TRBJ1-1,TRBV7-2,CASSVFRSWGQERTEAFF
-,TRBJ2-2,TRBV29-1,CSAEIGGITGELFF
-,TRBJ2-5,TRBV5-1,CASSLAGGGQETQYF
-,TRBJ1-6,TRBV4-3,CASSQGSQGSYNSPLHF
-,TRBJ1-3,TRBV9,CASSVGLAPRSGNTIYF
-,TRBJ2-1,TRBV20-1,CSAVRNEQFF
-,TRBJ1-6,TRBV29-1,CSVPGTGAYNSPLHF
-,TRBJ2-7,TRBV27,CASSLIPGWGAEQYF
-,TRBJ2-1,TRBV15,CATSSYVYNEQFF
once,TRBJ2-7,TRBV6-2/TRBV6-3,CASSSFLSGRAYEQYF
-,TRBJ1-1,TRBV6-6,CASSYSVQGANTEAFF
-,TRBJ2-7,TRBV18,CASSKGQGSYEQYF
-,TRBJ2-3,TRBV18,CASSPPSGPSTDTQYF
-,TRBJ1-3,TRBV7-8,CASSARGSGNTIYF
-,TRBJ1-6,TRBV30,CAWSVGSGRALHF
-,TRBJ2-1,TRBV29-1,CSVELAGGPFLVAEQFF
-,TRBJ2-3,TRBV6-2/TRBV6-3,CASSYGGYRPSTDTQYF
-,TRBJ1-5,TRBV2,CASRRQGYNQPQHF
-,TRBJ1-6,TRBV10-1,CASSDYRNSPLHF
-,TRBJ1-6,TRBV6-5,CASSYAGNSNSPLHF
-,TRBJ2-3,TRBV19,CASTKGRGASTDTQYF
-,TRBJ1-1,TRBV5-1,CASSLDAGVRTEAFF
-,TRBJ2-3,TRBV15,CATSRDIGLAGGNTDTQYF
few,TRBJ2-2,TRBV7-7,CATSPPLAGAGELFF
-,TRBJ1-2,TRBV5-1,CASSLAGGTGADTNYGYTF
-,TRBJ2-3,TRBV27,CASSPGTGGTQYF
-,TRBJ1-1,TRBV6-5,CASSYSMAPEGREAFF
once,TRBJ1-1,TRBV18,CASSPGTGHGEAFF
-,TRBJ2-5,TRBV29-1,CSVDTGRVQYF